These T cell receptor beta chains were read from a single sample in a study of blood T cell repertoires in COVID-19. Measured with immunoSEQ multiplex PCR; TCRdb has only the in-frame clones, and not every one. The sample lists 110,000 or so clones, approximately 87% occurring once. Specimen: peripheral blood. The receptor source for this set is a woman aged 60-75 years with acute or convalescent COVID-19. Both conserved end residues are part of each CDR3. D genes are given only for firm matches. Expanded clones are given a class, and other clones once, few, many or no size at all.

D	size	V	J	DNA	CDR3
NA	NA	TRBV28	TRBJ1-6	TGTGCCAGCGGCGACACGCGTAATTCACCCCTCCACTTT	CASGDTRNSPLHF
NA	few	TRBV9	TRBJ1-5	TGTGCCAGCAGCGTAGGGGGGGGGCGGAATCAGCCCCAGCATTTT	CASSVGGGRNQPQHF
NA	NA	TRBV19	TRBJ2-3	TGTGCCAGTAGCCTCTCGCTCAGGGTTAGCACAGATACGCAGTATTTT	CASSLSLRVSTDTQYF
NA	NA	TRBV6-5	TRBJ2-7	TGTGCCAGCAGGACAGCCGCATACGAGCAGTACTTC	CASRTAAYEQYF
NA	NA	TRBV2	TRBJ2-6	TGTGCCAGCAGTTACCAGGCGGGGGCCAACGTCCTGACTTTC	CASSYQAGANVLTF
TRBD1	NA	TRBV7-9	TRBJ2-7	TGTGCCAGCAGCTCTGCCAGGGGGAATACGGGCGAGCAGTACTTC	CASSSARGNTGEQYF
NA	NA	TRBV18	TRBJ1-1	TGTGCCAGCTCCCGCGGCGTGGTTACTGAAGCTTTCTTT	CASSRGVVTEAFF
NA	few	TRBV28	TRBJ1-4	TGTGCCAGCAGTTTAGGAGGGGCAACTAATGAAAAACTGTTTTTT	CASSLGGATNEKLFF
NA	NA	TRBV27	TRBJ1-1	TGTGCCAGCAGTGATCCGGGACTGGGAAACACTGAAGCTTTCTTT	CASSDPGLGNTEAFF
TRBD1	NA	TRBV2	TRBJ1-2	TGTGCCAGCAGTCCTGGGACAGGGGGAGGCGACTATGGCTACACCTTC	CASSPGTGGGDYGYTF
NA	NA	TRBV2	TRBJ1-1	TGTGCCAGCAGTGAATCCTCAGGGTTTCGTTTAGAAGCTTTCTTT	CASSESSGFRLEAFF
NA	NA	TRBV28	TRBJ2-7	TGTGCCAACGACAGGCACTCCTACGAGCAGTACTTC	CANDRHSYEQYF
TRBD1	once	TRBV2	TRBJ1-4	TGTGCCAGCAGTGAAACCCTGGGACAGAAAAGCAGTGAAAAACTGTTTTTT	CASSETLGQKSSEKLFF
NA	NA	TRBV19	TRBJ1-3	TGTGCCAGTAGTATAGGTCCAGGCACGAGGGCTTATGGAAACACCATATATTTT	CASSIGPGTRAYGNTIYF
TRBD2	NA	TRBV14	TRBJ2-2	TGTGCCAGCAGCCAAGTGGGGCCCCGACTAGCAGCGAACACCGGGGAGCTGTTTTTT	CASSQVGPRLAANTGELFF
NA	NA	TRBV27	TRBJ2-6	TGTGCCAGCAGTAGGGGCCACGGGTCTGGGGCCAACGTCCTGACTTTC	CASSRGHGSGANVLTF
NA	NA	TRBV2	TRBJ2-7	TGTGCCATTGGGACACTCTCCTACGAGCAGTACTTC	CAIGTLSYEQYF
NA	once	TRBV6-2/TRBV6-3	TRBJ2-1	TGTGCCAGCAGTCAACTTGCGGGGGCGGGTACGCTGGGGATCTTC	CASSQLAGAGTLGIF
TRBD2	NA	TRBV30	TRBJ2-7	TGTGCCTGGAGTGCCAGGACTAGCGTTAACGAGCAGTACTTC	CAWSARTSVNEQYF
TRBD1	NA	TRBV30	TRBJ1-2	TGTGCCTGGAGAAACAGGGGGCGCGAATATGGCTACACCTTC	CAWRNRGREYGYTF
NA	once	TRBV7-9	TRBJ2-3	TGTGCCAGCAGCTTAGGAGGGACAGATACGCAGTATTTT	CASSLGGTDTQYF
TRBD1	NA	TRBV19	TRBJ2-2	TGTGCCAGTAGTATAATGGACAGGGGGTACACCGGGGAGCTGTTTTTT	CASSIMDRGYTGELFF
NA	NA	TRBV30	TRBJ2-1	TGTGCCTGGACTCTCAACAACGGGGGACCCTACAATGAGCAGTTCTTC	CAWTLNNGGPYNEQFF
TRBD2	NA	TRBV7-8	TRBJ2-1	TGTGCCGTCGGCGAAGCGGGACCCAAAAATGAGCAGTTCTTC	CAVGEAGPKNEQFF
NA	once	TRBV9	TRBJ2-1	TGTGCCAGCAGCGCTTCTAGTGCAAATGAGCAGTTCTTC	CASSASSANEQFF
NA	NA	TRBV6-2/TRBV6-3	TRBJ2-5	TGTGCCAGCAGCCACCCCAGACTAGTCCAAGAGACCCAGTACTTC	CASSHPRLVQETQYF